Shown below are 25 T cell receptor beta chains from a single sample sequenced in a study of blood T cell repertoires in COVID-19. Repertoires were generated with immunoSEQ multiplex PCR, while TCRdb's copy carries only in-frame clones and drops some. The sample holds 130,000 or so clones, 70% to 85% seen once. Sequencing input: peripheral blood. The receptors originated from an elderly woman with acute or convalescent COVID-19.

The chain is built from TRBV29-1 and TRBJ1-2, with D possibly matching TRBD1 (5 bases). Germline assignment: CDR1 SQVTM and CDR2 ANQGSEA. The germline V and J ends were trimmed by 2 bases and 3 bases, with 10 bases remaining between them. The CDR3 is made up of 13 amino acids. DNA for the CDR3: TGCAGCGTTGAATCGGCCAGGGACTATGGCTACACCTTC. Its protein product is CSVESARDYGYTF. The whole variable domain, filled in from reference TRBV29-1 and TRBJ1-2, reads SAVISQKPSRDICQRGTSLTIQCQVDSQVTMMFWYRQQPGQSLTLIATANQGSEATYESGFVIDKFPISRPNLTFSTLTVSNMSPEDSSIYLCSVESARDYGYTFGSGTRLTVV.

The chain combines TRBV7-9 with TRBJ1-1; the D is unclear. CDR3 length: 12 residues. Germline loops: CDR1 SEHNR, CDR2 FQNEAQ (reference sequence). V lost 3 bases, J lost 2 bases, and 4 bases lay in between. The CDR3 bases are TGTGCCAGCAGCTTTTTAAACACTGAAGCTTTCTTT. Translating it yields CASSFLNTEAFF.

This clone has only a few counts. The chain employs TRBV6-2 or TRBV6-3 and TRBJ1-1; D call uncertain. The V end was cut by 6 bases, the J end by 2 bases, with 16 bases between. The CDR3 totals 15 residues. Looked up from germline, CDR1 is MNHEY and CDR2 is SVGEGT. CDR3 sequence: CASSSYSRGNTEAFF. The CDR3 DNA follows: TGTGCCAGCAGCAGTTATTCCCGGGGAAACACTGAAGCTTTCTTT.

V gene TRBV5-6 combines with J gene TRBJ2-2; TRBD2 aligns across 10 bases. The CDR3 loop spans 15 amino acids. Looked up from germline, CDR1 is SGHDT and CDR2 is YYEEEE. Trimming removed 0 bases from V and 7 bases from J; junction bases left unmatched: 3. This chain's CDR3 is CASSLAGLADGELFF. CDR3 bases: TGTGCCAGCAGCTTGGCCGGACTAGCGGACGGGGAGCTGTTTTTT.

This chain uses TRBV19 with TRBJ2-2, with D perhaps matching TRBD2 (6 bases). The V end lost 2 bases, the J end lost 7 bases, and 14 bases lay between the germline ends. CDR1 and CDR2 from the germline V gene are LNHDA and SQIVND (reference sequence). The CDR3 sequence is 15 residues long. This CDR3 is CASSIPQRGYGELFF. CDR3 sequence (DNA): TGTGCCAGTAGTATACCCCAACGGGGGTACGGGGAGCTGTTTTTT.

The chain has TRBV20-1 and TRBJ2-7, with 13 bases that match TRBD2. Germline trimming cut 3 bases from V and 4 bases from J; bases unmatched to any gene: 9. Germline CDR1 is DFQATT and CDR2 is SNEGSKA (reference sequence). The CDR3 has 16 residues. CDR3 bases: TGCAGTGCTAGTAGGGGGGGACTAGCGGGATCATACGAGCAGTACTTC. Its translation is CSASRGGLAGSYEQYF.

DNA for the CDR3: TGTGCCAGCAGAGAGGGTAGAGTGGTCGCTTTCTTT. This translates into CASREGRVVAFF. The rearrangement joins TRBV6-6 to TRBJ1-1; D is undetermined. Trimming shortened V by 6 bases and J by 11 bases, and 16 bases separated the two germline ends. The CDR3 consists of 12 residues. Germline V gene data show CDR1 as MNHNY and CDR2 as SVGAGI (reference sequence).

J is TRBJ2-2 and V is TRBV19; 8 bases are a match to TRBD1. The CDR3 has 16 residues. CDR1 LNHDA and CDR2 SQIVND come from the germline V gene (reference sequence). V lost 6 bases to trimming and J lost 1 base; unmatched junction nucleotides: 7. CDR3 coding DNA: TGTGCCAGTAGCCCGGACAGGGATAGGAACACCGGGGAGCTGTTTTTT. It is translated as CASSPDRDRNTGELFF.

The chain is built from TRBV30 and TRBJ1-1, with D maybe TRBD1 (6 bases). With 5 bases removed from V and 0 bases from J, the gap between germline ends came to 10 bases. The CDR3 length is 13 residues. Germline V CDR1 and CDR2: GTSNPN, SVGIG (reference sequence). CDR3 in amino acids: CAWRQGMNTEAFF. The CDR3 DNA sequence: TGTGCCTGGCGCCAGGGGATGAACACTGAAGCTTTCTTT.

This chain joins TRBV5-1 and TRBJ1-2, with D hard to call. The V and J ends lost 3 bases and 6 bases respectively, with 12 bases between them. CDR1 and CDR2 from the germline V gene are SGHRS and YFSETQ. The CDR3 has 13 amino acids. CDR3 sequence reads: CASSSVWQDGYTF. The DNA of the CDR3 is TGCGCCAGCAGCTCAGTGTGGCAGGATGGCTACACCTTC.

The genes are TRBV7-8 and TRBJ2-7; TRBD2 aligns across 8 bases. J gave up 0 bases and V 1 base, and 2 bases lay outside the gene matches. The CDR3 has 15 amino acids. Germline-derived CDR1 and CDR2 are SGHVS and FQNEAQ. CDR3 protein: CASSLVLAGSYEQYF. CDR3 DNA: TGTGCCAGCAGCTTAGTCCTAGCGGGCTCCTACGAGCAGTACTTC. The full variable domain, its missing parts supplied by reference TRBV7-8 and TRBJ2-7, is GAGVSQSPRYKVAKRGQDVALRCDPISGHVSLFWYQQALGQGPEFLTYFQNEAQLDKSGLPSDRFFAERPEGSVSTLKIQRTQQEDSAVYLCASSLVLAGSYEQYFGPGTRLTVT.

The CDR3 nucleotides are TGTGCCAGCAGTGAAGCACGGACTAGCGGGAGTAGGAATACGCAGTATTTT. This gives the protein CASSEARTSGSRNTQYF. The chain is built from TRBV2 and TRBJ2-3; 13 nucleotides match TRBD2. The germline CDR1 and CDR2 sequences are SNHLY and FYNNEI. The CDR3 extends over 17 amino acids. V trimming: 0 bases; J trimming: 7 bases; junction bases outside the gene matches: 7.

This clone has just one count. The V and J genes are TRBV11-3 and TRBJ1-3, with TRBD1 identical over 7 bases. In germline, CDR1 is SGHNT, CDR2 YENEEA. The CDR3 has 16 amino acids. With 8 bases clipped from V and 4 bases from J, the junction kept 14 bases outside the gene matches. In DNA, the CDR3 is TGTGCCAGCGGAGCGTCGACAGGGAAAATCGGAAACACCATATATTTT. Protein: CASGASTGKIGNTIYF.

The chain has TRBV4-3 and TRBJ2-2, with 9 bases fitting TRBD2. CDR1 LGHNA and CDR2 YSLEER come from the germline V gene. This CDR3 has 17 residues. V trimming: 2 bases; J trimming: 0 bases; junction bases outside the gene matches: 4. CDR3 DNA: TGCGCCAGCAGCCAAACAGTAGCGGGGGCGAACACCGGGGAGCTGTTTTTT. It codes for CASSQTVAGANTGELFF.

CDR3 residues: CASSLAGANEKLFF. The CDR3 region has the DNA TGTGCCAGCAGCTTGGCGGGGGCTAATGAAAAACTGTTTTTT. V usage is TRBV5-4 and J usage is TRBJ1-4; D may be TRBD1 (5 bases). The V gene's germline CDR1 is SGHNT and CDR2 YYREEE (reference sequence). The ends were cut back, 0 bases at V and 3 bases at J, with 6 bases in the middle. This CDR3 is built from 14 residues.

The CDR3 is CSASQGARYGYTF. The DNA of the CDR3 is TGCAGTGCTAGTCAGGGGGCGCGGTATGGCTACACCTTC. This chain links TRBV20-1 with TRBJ1-2; 8 bases map to TRBD1. J gave up 5 bases and V 3 bases, and 5 bases lay outside the gene matches. Per the germline V gene, CDR1 is DFQATT and CDR2 is SNEGSKA (reference sequence). This CDR3 contains 13 residues.

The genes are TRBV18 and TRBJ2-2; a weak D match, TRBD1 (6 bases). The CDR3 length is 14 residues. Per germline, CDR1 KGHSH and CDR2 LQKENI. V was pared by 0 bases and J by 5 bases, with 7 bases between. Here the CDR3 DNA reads TGTGCCAGCTCACCACCACAGGGTACCGGGGAGCTGTTTTTT. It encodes CASSPPQGTGELFF.

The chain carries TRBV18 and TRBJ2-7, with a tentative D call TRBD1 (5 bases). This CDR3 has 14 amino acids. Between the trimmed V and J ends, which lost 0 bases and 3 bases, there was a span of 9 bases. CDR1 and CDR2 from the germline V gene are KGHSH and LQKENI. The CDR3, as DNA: TGTGCCAGCTCACCACCGATAGGGGTCTACGAGCAGTACTTC. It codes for CASSPPIGVYEQYF.

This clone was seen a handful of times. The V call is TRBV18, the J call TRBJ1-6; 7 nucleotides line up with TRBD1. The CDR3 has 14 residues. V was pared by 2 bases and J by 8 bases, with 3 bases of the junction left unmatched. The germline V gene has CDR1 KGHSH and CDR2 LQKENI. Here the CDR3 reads CASSPIGGDSPLHF. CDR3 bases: TGTGCCAGCTCACCAATAGGGGGCGATTCACCCCTCCACTTT.

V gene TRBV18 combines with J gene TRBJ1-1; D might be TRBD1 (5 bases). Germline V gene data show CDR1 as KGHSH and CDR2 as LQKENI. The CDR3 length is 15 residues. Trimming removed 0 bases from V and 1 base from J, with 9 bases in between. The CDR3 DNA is TGTGCCAGCTCACCACCTAACCAGGGGAACACTGAAGCTTTCTTT. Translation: CASSPPNQGNTEAFF.

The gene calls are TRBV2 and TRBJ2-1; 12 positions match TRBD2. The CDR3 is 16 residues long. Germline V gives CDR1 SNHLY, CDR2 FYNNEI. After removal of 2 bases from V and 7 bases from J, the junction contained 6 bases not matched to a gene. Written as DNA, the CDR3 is TGTGCCAGCAGTGAACTAGCGGGAGGGATCGGGAATGAGCAGTTCTTC. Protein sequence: CASSELAGGIGNEQFF.

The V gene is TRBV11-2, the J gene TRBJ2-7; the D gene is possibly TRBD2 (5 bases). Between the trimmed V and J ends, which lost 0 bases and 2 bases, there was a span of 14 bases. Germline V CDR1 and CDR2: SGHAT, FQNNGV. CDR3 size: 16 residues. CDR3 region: CASSLDSLASPYEQYF. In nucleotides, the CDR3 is TGTGCCAGCAGCTTAGATTCCCTAGCTTCCCCCTACGAGCAGTACTTC.

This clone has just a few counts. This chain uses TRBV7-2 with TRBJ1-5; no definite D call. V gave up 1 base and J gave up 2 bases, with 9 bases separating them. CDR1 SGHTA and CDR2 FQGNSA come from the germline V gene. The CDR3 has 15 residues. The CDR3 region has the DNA TGTGCCAGCAGCTTAGGGTCACTAGGCAATCAGCCCCAGCATTTT. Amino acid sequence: CASSLGSLGNQPQHF. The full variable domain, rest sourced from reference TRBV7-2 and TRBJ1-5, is GAGVSQSPSNKVTEKGKDVELRCDPISGHTALYWYRQSLGQGLEFLIYFQGNSAPDKSGLPSDRFSAERTGGSVSTLTIQRTQQEDSAVYLCASSLGSLGNQPQHFGDGTRLSIL.

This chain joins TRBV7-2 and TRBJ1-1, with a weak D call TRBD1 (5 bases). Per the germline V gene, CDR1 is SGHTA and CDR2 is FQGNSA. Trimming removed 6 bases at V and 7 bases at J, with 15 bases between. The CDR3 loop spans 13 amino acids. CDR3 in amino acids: CASRLPQGIEAFF. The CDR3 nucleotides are TGTGCCAGCAGGTTGCCGCAGGGCATTGAAGCTTTCTTT.

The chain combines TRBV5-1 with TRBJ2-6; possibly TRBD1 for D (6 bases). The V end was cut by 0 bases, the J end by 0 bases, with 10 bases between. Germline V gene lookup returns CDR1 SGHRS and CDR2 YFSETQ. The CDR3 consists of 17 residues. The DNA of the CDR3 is TGCGCCAGCAGCTTGGGCTCGACAGGCTCTGGGGCCAACGTCCTGACTTTC. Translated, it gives CASSLGSTGSGANVLTF.